Shown below are 18 T cell receptor beta chains from a single sample sequenced in a study of CD8 T cells in Susac syndrome (dated by TCRdb to the late 2010s). To prepare the library, the immunoSEQ multiplex PCR assay was applied. RNA was extracted using the RNeasy kit, and about 0.45 to 1 ug of the RNA was reverse transcribed with random hexamers. TCRdb reprocessed the public reads (quality trimming at Q25 with fastp, clone calling with MiXCR) and kept in-frame beta chains. Every CDR3 protein is listed once, alongside the most common genes and DNA of its rows. The sample records about 300,000 distinct CDR3 sequences, roughly 85% of which are singletons. Jointly, the top ten make up 0.21% of the sample. The sequenced material came from CD8+ T cells from PBMCs. The origin of the receptors is a human donor with multiple sclerosis.

The chain is built from TRBV29-1 and TRBJ1-1; D is ambiguous. Looked up from germline, CDR1 is SQVTM and CDR2 is ANQGSEA. Trimming left V 1 base short and J 6 bases short, with 15 bases between. This CDR3 has 14 amino acids. This CDR3 reads CSVEGEEARSEAFF. DNA of the CDR3: TGCAGCGTTGAAGGGGAGGAGGCTAGATCTGAAGCTTTCTTT.

This clonotype is a singleton in its sample. The rearrangement joins TRBV7-2 to TRBJ1-5; D call uncertain. CDR1 SGHTA and CDR2 FQGNSA come from the germline V gene. Trimming cost V 1 base and J 0 bases, with 10 bases left between them. CDR3 length equals 16 residues. The CDR3 DNA reads as TGTGCCAGCAGCTTAGTCGGACGGATTAGCAATCAGCCCCAGCATTTT. Amino acids: CASSLVGRISNQPQHF.

This sequence joins TRBV6-6 and TRBJ2-7, with D hard to call. The germline V gene encodes CDR1 MNHNY and CDR2 SVGAGI (reference sequence). Between the trimmed V and J ends, which lost 3 bases and 3 bases, there was a span of 9 bases. CDR3 length: 13 residues. In DNA form, the CDR3 reads TGTGCCAGCAGTTATGGTGTATACTACGAGCAGTACTTC. Its translation is CASSYGVYYEQYF.

Here the CDR3 reads CASSLDGGPVGSLYNEQFF. CDR3 nucleotide sequence: TGTGCCAGCAGCTTAGATGGTGGTCCTGTGGGTTCGTTATACAATGAGCAGTTCTTC. J is TRBJ2-1 and V is TRBV11-3; D gene uncertain. Deletions cut 0 bases from V and 4 bases from J, with 22 bases between. There are 19 residues in the CDR3. Germline CDR1 reads SGHNT; CDR2 reads YENEEA. The whole variable domain, remainder taken from reference TRBV11-3 and TRBJ2-1, is EAGVVQSPRYKIIEKKQPVAFWCNPISGHNTLYWYLQNLGQGPELLIRYENEEAVDDSQLPKDRFSAERLKGVDSTLKIQPAELGDSAVYLCASSLDGGPVGSLYNEQFFGPGTRLTVL.

The rearrangement links TRBV30 to TRBJ2-7; maybe TRBD2 (5 bases). The CDR3 covers 14 residues. The germline V and J ends were trimmed by 6 bases and 6 bases, with 21 bases remaining between them. The germline gives CDR1 GTSNPN, CDR2 SVGIG (reference sequence). CDR3 in DNA: TGTGCCTGTCCCTCGAGAGGGAGATCAAGCGAGCAGTACTTC. Residues: CACPSRGRSSEQYF.

The chain uses TRBV27 and TRBJ1-2; D is uncertain. CDR1 and CDR2 from the germline V gene are MNHEY and SMNVEV (reference sequence). The length of the CDR3 is 13 residues. Trimming took 5 bases from V and 3 from J, leaving 10 bases between them. CDR3: CASSADVYYGYTF. The CDR3 DNA reads TGTGCCAGCAGTGCTGACGTTTACTATGGCTACACCTTC.

The rearrangement links TRBV27 to TRBJ1-4; D is unclear. Trimming left V 2 bases short and J 0 bases short, with 13 bases between. Per the germline V gene, CDR1 is MNHEY and CDR2 is SMNVEV (reference sequence). The CDR3 is made up of 17 amino acids. CDR3 loop: CASSLGPIGTTNEKLFF. CDR3 coding DNA: TGTGCCAGCAGTTTAGGACCGATCGGTACAACTAATGAAAAACTGTTTTTT.

This rearrangement joins TRBV5-1 to TRBJ2-7, with D perhaps matching TRBD1 or TRBD2 (5 bases each). The CDR3 loop spans 14 amino acids. Germline CDR1 SGHRS, CDR2 YFSETQ. With 4 bases removed from V and 1 base from J, the gap between germline ends came to 12 bases. The CDR3 DNA is TGCGCCAGCAGCCCGGGACGGCTATCCTACGAGCAGTACTTC. Its translation is CASSPGRLSYEQYF.

The CDR3 loop reads CASSFPGQGNYGYTF. The CDR3 region has the DNA TGTGCCAGCAGCTTTCCGGGACAGGGGAACTATGGCTACACCTTC. The chain carries TRBV3-1 and TRBJ1-2; 10 bases line up with TRBD1. CDR1 is LGHDT, CDR2 YNNKEL, per germline (reference sequence). This CDR3 spans 15 amino acids. The V segment lost 5 bases and the J segment 2 bases; nucleotides outside the gene matches: 5.

The chain links TRBV9 to TRBJ2-1; D might be TRBD2 (5 bases). Trimming shortened V by 1 base and J by 1 base, and 15 bases separated the two germline ends. The CDR3 is 17 residues long. CDR1 and CDR2 from the germline V gene are SGDLS and YYNGEE. DNA of the CDR3: TGTGCCAGCAGCGTACCAGCCCCGCGGGCTTCCTACAATGAGCAGTTCTTC. Translated, it gives CASSVPAPRASYNEQFF.

This chain connects TRBV30 to TRBJ2-7; 7 nucleotides line up with TRBD1. The germline CDR1 and CDR2 sequences are GTSNPN and SVGIG (reference sequence). The J segment lost 0 bases and the V segment lost 3 bases, leaving 2 bases of the junction unmatched. The CDR3 totals 13 residues. The CDR3 protein is CAWRAGGSYEQYF. The CDR3 DNA reads TGTGCCTGGAGGGCAGGGGGCTCCTACGAGCAGTACTTC.

V usage is TRBV12-3 or TRBV12-4 and J usage is TRBJ1-2; 8 bases are shared with TRBD1. Losses at the gene ends were 5 bases for V and 4 bases for J; bases not matched to a gene: 3. CDR3 length: 13 amino acids. The CDR3 reads CASSLDRVYGYTF. In DNA, the CDR3 is TGTGCCAGCAGTCTGGACAGGGTCTATGGCTACACCTTC.

The chain carries TRBV24-1 and TRBJ1-1; D remains ambiguous. The CDR3 consists of 13 residues. With 0 bases removed from V and 9 bases from J, the gap between germline ends came to 10 bases. Germline-derived CDR1 and CDR2 are KGHDR and SFDVKD. CDR3 protein: CATSDLFTSKAFF. For the CDR3, the DNA is TGTGCCACCAGTGATTTGTTCACTTCCAAAGCTTTCTTT.

The table lists this clonotype with a few counts. The chain is built from TRBV7-8 and TRBJ1-2; D possibly corresponds to TRBD1 (5 bases). The V gene's germline CDR1 is SGHVS and CDR2 FQNEAQ. The germline V and J ends were trimmed by 4 bases and 4 bases, with 10 bases remaining between them. The CDR3 spans 13 residues. CDR3: CASSSGLGYGYTF. CDR3 bases: TGTGCCAGCAGCTCAGGGTTGGGCTATGGCTACACCTTC.

V gene TRBV6-1 combines with J gene TRBJ1-5, with 8 bases that match TRBD1. V shed 2 bases and J 5 bases; nucleotides not matched to a gene: 5. This CDR3 is 15 amino acids long. CDR1 is MNHNS and CDR2 is SASEGT in the germline V gene. The CDR3 here is CASSEPRTGHQPQHF. The CDR3 nucleotides read TGTGCCAGCAGTGAACCCAGGACAGGGCATCAGCCCCAGCATTTT.

The rearrangement links TRBV13 to TRBJ2-3; tentatively, D is TRBD2 (7 bases). V lost 8 bases, J lost 4 bases, and 19 bases lay in between. Germline V CDR1 and CDR2: PRHDT, FYEKMQ (reference sequence). The CDR3 length is 15 residues. DNA of the CDR3: TGTGCCAGCTCCCTTAAGGGAGGGGGATCAGATACGCAGTATTTT. Amino acid sequence: CASSLKGGGSDTQYF. Complete variable domain (other parts from reference TRBV13 and TRBJ2-3): AAGVIQSPRHLIKEKRETATLKCYPIPRHDTVYWYQQGPGQDPQFLISFYEKMQSDKGSIPDRFSAQQFSDYHSELNMSSLELGDSALYFCASSLKGGGSDTQYFGPGTRLTVL.

This rearrangement joins TRBV12-3 or TRBV12-4 to TRBJ2-3; TRBD2 might be the D (6 bases). Trimming took off 7 bases at V and 6 bases at J, with 20 bases between the two ends. The CDR3 runs 15 residues. The CDR3 reads CASTIAVGLVDTQYF. Here the CDR3 DNA reads TGTGCCAGCACTATAGCGGTTGGACTTGTTGATACGCAGTATTTT.

The gene calls are TRBV30 and TRBJ1-5; D not resolved. V shed 4 bases and J shed 0 bases, with 7 bases lying between them. CDR1 is GTSNPN, CDR2 SVGIG, per germline (reference sequence). The CDR3 is 13 amino acids. CDR3 amino acids: CAWTGYSNQPQHF. The CDR3, as DNA: TGTGCCTGGACCGGCTATAGCAATCAGCCCCAGCATTTT.